The 2 T cell receptor beta chains reported below all come from one sample, sequenced in a study of long-term antiretroviral therapy in people with HIV. The immunoSEQ assay was v3.0, run at survey level. Profiling relied on immunoSEQ multiplex PCR, and the TCRdb table lists in-frame clones only, not all of them. Of over 20,000 clones detected, around four fifths appear once; the ten largest clones hold about 12%. Sequencing used unsorted PBMCs, obtained 1.6 years after starting antiretroviral therapy. The source is a man aged 35-49 years with HIV.

The chain joins TRBV19 to TRBJ2-1; D is perhaps TRBD2 (6 bases). This CDR3 is 13 amino acids long. V was pared by 6 bases and J by 7 bases, with 13 bases between. Per the germline V gene, CDR1 is LNHDA and CDR2 is SQIVND (reference sequence). CDR3 sequence: CASREAGRNEQFF. For the CDR3, the DNA is TGTGCCAGTAGAGAAGCGGGTAGGAATGAGCAGTTCTTC.

This clone was found a few times. V gene TRBV30 combines with J gene TRBJ1-2; 9 bases fit TRBD1. V dropped 0 bases and J dropped 12; count of bases not matched to a gene: 8. The CDR3 extends over 13 amino acids. In germline, CDR1 is GTSNPN, CDR2 SVGIG (reference sequence). CDR3 nucleotide sequence: TGTGCCTGGAGTGTACTAAGGGGACAGGGCCACACCTTC. This codes for CAWSVLRGQGHTF.